The rows below give T cell receptor beta chains drawn from one sample of a study of CD8+ T cells in alopecia areata. Here immunoSEQ multiplex PCR was the method, and the copy in TCRdb shows in-frame clones only, minus some. The sample lists about 190,000 clones; around 56% were seen once. The sequences come from CD4+ T cells sorted from blood, collected at week 4, from a patient treated with tofacitinib. The receptors were sampled from a human donor with alopecia areata. Both conserved end residues are part of each CDR3. D genes are given only for firm matches.

d_gene,v_gene,CDR3aa
NA,TRBV30,CAWSWGDEQYF
NA,TRBV2,CASSPDRLGTDTQYF
NA,TRBV4-1,CASSQAAGAGAIHYEQYF
TRBD2,TRBV7-3,CASSSPGTSGRTGNEQFF
NA,TRBV30,CAWKHGGDQPQHF
NA,TRBV5-1,CASSLRPGGSGANVLTF
NA,TRBV4-2,CASSQEVWAVEYF
NA,TRBV7-6,CASGPWGRAGGANVLTF
NA,TRBV20-1,CSARPTDTQYF
NA,TRBV7-2,CASSRGVAGLSSYNEQFF
TRBD1,TRBV2,CASSPDRGNSYEQYF
TRBD1,TRBV2,CASSRGPGTGYPETQYF
TRBD1,TRBV2,CASRGDRGTYNEQFF
NA,TRBV5-1,CASSEGSRGNTGELFF
NA,TRBV18,CASSPPRRVTDTQYF